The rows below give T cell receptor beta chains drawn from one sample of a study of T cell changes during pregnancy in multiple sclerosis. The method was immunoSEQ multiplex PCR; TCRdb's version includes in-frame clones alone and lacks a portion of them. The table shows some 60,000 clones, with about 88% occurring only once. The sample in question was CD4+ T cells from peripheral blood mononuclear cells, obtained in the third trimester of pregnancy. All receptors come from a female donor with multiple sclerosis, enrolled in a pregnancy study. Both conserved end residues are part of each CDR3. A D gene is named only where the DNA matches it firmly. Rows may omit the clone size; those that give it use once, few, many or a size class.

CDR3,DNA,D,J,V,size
CASSSRLAGGYNEQFF,TGTGCCAGCAGCTCCAGACTAGCGGGAGGGTACAATGAGCAGTTCTTC,TRBD2,TRBJ2-1,TRBV7-8,NA
CASSLAGGTSGGSYNEQFF,TGTGCCAGCAGCTTAGCGGGGGGAACTAGCGGGGGCTCCTACAATGAGCAGTTCTTC,TRBD2,TRBJ2-1,TRBV7-8,NA
CASSRTGATGGPQHF,TGTGCCAGCAGCCGGACAGGGGCGACCGGAGGGCCCCAGCATTTT,TRBD1,TRBJ1-5,TRBV7-2,NA
CASSLSGGGSYNEQFF,TGCGCCAGCAGCTTGTCTGGCGGGGGCTCCTACAATGAGCAGTTCTTC,TRBD2,TRBJ2-1,TRBV5-1,NA
CASSGPFSGNTIYF,TGTGCCAGCAGTGGGCCCTTCTCTGGAAACACCATATATTTT,NA,TRBJ1-3,TRBV6-5,NA
CASSITGENQPQHF,TGTGCCAGTAGTATAACAGGAGAAAATCAGCCCCAGCATTTT,NA,TRBJ1-5,TRBV19,NA
CASSSQGVTGELFF,TGTGCCAGCAGCTCACAGGGGGTCACGGGGGAGCTGTTTTTT,TRBD1,TRBJ2-2,TRBV7-3,NA
CASIGQGTWGNTIYF,TGTGCCAGCATAGGACAGGGGACATGGGGAAACACCATATATTTT,TRBD1,TRBJ1-3,TRBV25-1,NA
CASSMTGGLTPLHF,TGTGCCAGCAGCATGACAGGGGGCTTGACACCCCTCCACTTT,TRBD1,TRBJ1-6,TRBV7-2,NA
CAWSAPPQGSKLFF,TGTGCCTGGAGTGCGCCCCCACAGGGGTCCAAACTGTTTTTT,TRBD1,TRBJ1-4,TRBV30,NA
CSVESGGDEQFF,TGCAGCGTTGAGTCAGGGGGCGATGAGCAGTTCTTC,TRBD1,TRBJ2-1,TRBV29-1,NA
CASSQDSAVYGYTF,TGTGCCAGCAGCCAAGACAGCGCAGTCTATGGCTACACCTTC,NA,TRBJ1-2,TRBV14,NA
CASSETDTQYF,TGTGCCAGCAGCGAGACAGATACGCAGTATTTT,NA,TRBJ2-3,TRBV7-9,once
CASSLGGWGYTF,TGTGCCAGCAGTTTAGGGGGTTGGGGCTACACCTTC,NA,TRBJ1-2,TRBV6-5,NA
CASSEWRSGGTEAFF,TGTGCCAGCAGTGAATGGCGCTCAGGGGGGACTGAAGCTTTCTTT,TRBD1,TRBJ1-1,TRBV25-1,NA
CASSPGTSKNEQFF,TGTGCCAGCAGCCCCGGGACTAGTAAAAATGAGCAGTTCTTC,TRBD2,TRBJ2-1,TRBV7-2,NA
CASTTAGNSYNEQFF,TGTGCCAGCACTACGGCGGGGAACTCCTACAATGAGCAGTTCTTC,NA,TRBJ2-1,TRBV6-5,NA
CSVDRGQETQYF,TGCAGCGTCGACAGGGGCCAAGAGACCCAGTACTTC,TRBD1,TRBJ2-5,TRBV29-1,NA
CASSQGGGNTIYF,TGTGCCAGCAGCCAAGGCGGTGGAAACACCATATATTTT,NA,TRBJ1-3,TRBV14,NA
CASIPRQGIYEQYF,TGTGCCAGCATTCCGCGTCAGGGGATATACGAGCAGTACTTC,NA,TRBJ2-7,TRBV2,NA
CASSLYRSGVWYEKLFF,TGTGCCAGCAGTTTATATAGGTCGGGGGTTTGGTATGAAAAACTGTTTTTT,NA,TRBJ1-4,TRBV28,NA
CASSAGPGQEGYGYTF,TGTGCCAGCAGCGCAGGGCCGGGACAGGAAGGTTATGGCTACACCTTC,TRBD1,TRBJ1-2,TRBV7-9,NA
CASSYALASGTYEQYF,TGTGCCAGCAGTTACGCTTTGGCTAGCGGAACCTACGAGCAGTACTTC,TRBD2,TRBJ2-7,TRBV6-5,NA
CASRLAGAGTDTQYF,TGTGCCAGCAGGTTAGCGGGAGCGGGCACAGATACGCAGTATTTT,TRBD2,TRBJ2-3,TRBV6-1,NA
CASSLAQGPSEAFF,TGTGCCAGCAGCTTGGCCCAGGGCCCCTCTGAAGCTTTCTTT,NA,TRBJ1-1,TRBV7-2,NA
CASSEQGALNSPLHF,TGTGCCAGCAGTGAACAGGGGGCCTTGAATTCACCCCTCCACTTT,TRBD1,TRBJ1-6,TRBV6-1,NA
CASSVVMNTGELFF,TGTGCCAGCAGCGTAGTTATGAACACCGGGGAGCTGTTTTTT,NA,TRBJ2-2,TRBV9,once
CASSLRGGHNEQFF,TGTGCCAGCAGCTTGAGAGGGGGACACAATGAGCAGTTCTTC,NA,TRBJ2-1,TRBV11-3,NA
CASSRPGLAGKNEQFF,TGTGCCAGCAGCAGACCGGGACTAGCGGGAAAGAATGAGCAGTTCTTC,TRBD2,TRBJ2-1,TRBV5-4,NA
CASSPQGDRGGYTF,TGTGCCAGCTCACCACAGGGGGACAGGGGAGGCTACACCTTC,TRBD1,TRBJ1-2,TRBV18,once
CASSATGARQPQHF,TGTGCCAGCAGCGCGACAGGGGCCCGACAGCCCCAGCATTTT,TRBD1,TRBJ1-5,TRBV2,once
CASSQVNFPGQSIRVYGYTF,TGTGCCAGCAGCCAAGTTAATTTCCCGGGACAGTCAATTAGGGTCTATGGCTACACCTTC,TRBD1,TRBJ1-2,TRBV4-2,NA
CASSLSSQASYEQYF,TGCGCCAGCAGCTTATCGTCACAGGCCTCCTACGAGCAGTACTTC,NA,TRBJ2-7,TRBV5-1,NA
CASKGEGGNEQFF,TGCGCCAGCAAGGGGGAAGGTGGGAATGAGCAGTTCTTC,NA,TRBJ2-1,TRBV5-1,NA
CASGLVQHNPGNTIYF,TGTGCTAGTGGTTTGGTACAGCACAACCCTGGAAACACCATATATTTT,NA,TRBJ1-3,TRBV12-5,once
CASSATGVDGYTF,TGTGCCAGCAGCGCGACAGGGGTCGATGGCTACACCTTC,TRBD1,TRBJ1-2,TRBV7-2,NA
CASSFSGTDTQYF,TGTGCCAGCAGCTTTAGCGGCACAGATACGCAGTATTTT,NA,TRBJ2-3,TRBV5-4,NA
CASSLGAGGPGEQYF,TGCGCCAGCAGCTTGGGAGCGGGGGGGCCAGGCGAGCAGTACTTC,TRBD2,TRBJ2-7,TRBV5-1,NA
CASSLDRARNTEAFF,TGCGCCAGCAGCTTAGACAGGGCTCGGAACACTGAAGCTTTCTTT,TRBD1,TRBJ1-1,TRBV5-1,NA
CASSLGQQSGYTF,TGTGCCAGCTCTTTAGGACAGCAGAGTGGCTACACCTTC,NA,TRBJ1-2,TRBV18,once
CASSSGTGYTF,TGTGCCAGCAGCTCCGGGACAGGCTACACCTTC,NA,TRBJ1-2,TRBV6-5,NA
CASSSGTGSYEQYF,TGTGCCAGCAGCTCCGGGACAGGGTCCTACGAGCAGTACTTC,TRBD1,TRBJ2-7,TRBV2,few
CASSGQGVAGEQFF,TGTGCCAGTAGCGGACAGGGGGTCGCGGGTGAGCAGTTCTTC,TRBD1,TRBJ2-1,TRBV19,NA
CASSPGQASYTF,TGTGCCAGCAGCCCGGGACAGGCGAGCTACACCTTC,TRBD1,TRBJ1-2,TRBV11-2,NA
CASSTGLAYNEQFF,TGTGCCAGCAGCACGGGACTAGCCTACAATGAGCAGTTCTTC,TRBD2,TRBJ2-1,TRBV11-3,NA
CASSLAAGHGNTIYF,TGCGCCAGCAGCTTGGCCGCGGGGCACGGAAACACCATATATTTT,NA,TRBJ1-3,TRBV5-1,few
CAIRQGAGYGYTF,TGTGCCATCAGACAGGGGGCAGGCTATGGCTACACCTTC,TRBD1,TRBJ1-2,TRBV10-3,NA
CASSPRTSVNYNEQFF,TGTGCCAGTAGTCCCCGGACTAGCGTTAATTACAATGAGCAGTTCTTC,TRBD2,TRBJ2-1,TRBV19,NA
CAWRGTGERKYNYGYTF,TGTGCCTGGAGGGGAACAGGGGAAAGAAAATATAACTATGGCTACACCTTC,TRBD1,TRBJ1-2,TRBV30,NA
CASSLYRDINEQFF,TGTGCCAGTAGTCTCTACCGGGACATCAATGAGCAGTTCTTC,NA,TRBJ2-1,TRBV19,few
CASSLSQGSYNSPLHF,TGTGCCAGTAGTTTATCGCAGGGATCCTATAATTCACCCCTCCACTTT,NA,TRBJ1-6,TRBV19,few